This record concerns one T cell receptor beta chain sequence. Its antigen remains unknown. The sample belongs to a study of cytomegalovirus exposure and HLA in healthy donors. Whole-study results and caveats: Earlier analysis found most TCR beta V segments productive about 90% or about 30% of the time. In a later analysis, TCR beta V- and J-gene trimming was associated with a missense DCLRE1C variant. Testing in vitro showed a few CMV-associated chains specific for CMV antigens.

Vbeta (60) and Jbeta (13) primers were used in the PCR. Clones were read by immunoSEQ multiplex PCR, and TCRdb kept only the in-frame ones, dropping some. The sample holds around 210,000 clones, roughly 80% seen once. CDR3 length equals 15 residues. The germline CDR1 and CDR2 sequences are MDHEN and SYDVKM. V shed 7 bases and J shed 2 bases, with 17 bases lying between them. The chain joins TRBV28 to TRBJ1-1, with D uncertain. The receptor was isolated from a man aged 50-59 years in good health and CMV-seronegative. The sequenced sample was PBMCs. The CDR3, as DNA: TGTGCCAGCAACCCAATTCTGGGAGGAAACACTGAAGCTTTCTTT. Its translation is CASNPILGGNTEAFF. The variable domain in full, with the rest retrieved from reference TRBV28 and TRBJ1-1, is DVKVTQSSRYLVKRTGEKVFLECVQDMDHENMFWYRQDPGLGLRLIYFSYDVKMKEKGDIPEGYSVSREKKERFSLILESASTNQTSMYLCASNPILGGNTEAFFGQGTRLTVV.